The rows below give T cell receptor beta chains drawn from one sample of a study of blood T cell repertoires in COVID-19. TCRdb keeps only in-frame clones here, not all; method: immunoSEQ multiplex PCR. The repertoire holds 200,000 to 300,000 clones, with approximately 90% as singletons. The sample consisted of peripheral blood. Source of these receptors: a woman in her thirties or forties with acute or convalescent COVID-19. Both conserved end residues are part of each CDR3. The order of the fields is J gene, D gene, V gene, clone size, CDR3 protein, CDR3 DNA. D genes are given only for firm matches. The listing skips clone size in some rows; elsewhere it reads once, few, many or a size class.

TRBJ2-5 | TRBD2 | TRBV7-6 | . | CASSLGLAGGSQYF | TGTGCCAGCAGCTTAGGACTAGCGGGGGGGTCCCAGTACTTC
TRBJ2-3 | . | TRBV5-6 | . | CASSYGGPLNTDTQYF | TGTGCCAGCAGCTACGGGGGGCCGCTAAACACAGATACGCAGTATTTT
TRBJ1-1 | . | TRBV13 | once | CASSALNTEAFF | TGTGCCAGCTCAGCGCTGAACACTGAAGCTTTCTTT
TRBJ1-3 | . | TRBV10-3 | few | CAISGVLRGGLSSGNTIYF | TGTGCCATCAGTGGCGTTTTACGGGGGGGGCTGAGCTCTGGAAACACCATATATTTT
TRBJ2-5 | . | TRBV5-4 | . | CASSLGTEQETQYF | TGTGCCAGCAGCCTTGGCACGGAGCAAGAGACCCAGTACTTC
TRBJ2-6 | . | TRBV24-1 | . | CATSPRDSGANVLTF | TGTGCCACTAGCCCCAGGGACTCTGGGGCCAACGTCCTGACTTTC
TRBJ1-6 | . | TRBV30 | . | CAGFGVAYNSPLHF | TGTGCCGGGTTCGGGGTAGCCTATAATTCACCCCTCCACTTT
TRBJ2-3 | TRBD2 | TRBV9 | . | CASSADGGEGDTQYF | TGTGCCAGCAGCGCCGACGGGGGGGAAGGGGATACGCAGTATTTT
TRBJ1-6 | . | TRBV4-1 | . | CASSQQLAKSSGPFYNSPLHF | TGCGCCAGCAGCCAGCAATTGGCTAAATCCAGCGGACCCTTCTATAATTCACCCCTCCACTTT
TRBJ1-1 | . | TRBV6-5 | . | CASSLHRENTEAFF | TGTGCCAGCAGCCTTCACCGAGAGAACACTGAAGCTTTCTTT
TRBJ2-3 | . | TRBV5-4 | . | CASSYMMTDTQYF | TGTGCCAGCAGCTACATGATGACAGATACGCAGTATTTT
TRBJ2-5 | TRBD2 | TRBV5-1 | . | CASSLATLLAGDTQYF | TGCGCCAGCAGCTTGGCTACTCTCCTAGCGGGGGATACCCAGTACTTC
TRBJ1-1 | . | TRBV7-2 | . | CASSLGRRGASTEAFF | TGTGCCAGCAGCTTAGGTCGGCGGGGGGCAAGCACTGAAGCTTTCTTT
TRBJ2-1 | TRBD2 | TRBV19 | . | CASSSTSGGLYNEQFF | TGTGCCAGTAGTTCGACTAGCGGGGGCCTTTACAATGAGCAGTTCTTC
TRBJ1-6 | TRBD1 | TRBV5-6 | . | CASSPGQGVSPLHF | TGTGCCAGCAGCCCGGGACAGGGTGTTTCACCCCTCCACTTT
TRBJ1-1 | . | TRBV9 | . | CASSEQTDNTEAFF | TGTGCCAGCAGCGAACAGACAGACAACACTGAAGCTTTCTTT
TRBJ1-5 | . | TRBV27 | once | CASSLQGRFQPQHF | TGTGCCAGCAGTTTACAAGGGAGATTTCAGCCCCAGCATTTT
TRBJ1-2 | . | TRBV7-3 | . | CASSSTTTGNYGYTF | TGTGCCAGCAGTTCAACCACCACAGGGAACTATGGCTACACCTTC
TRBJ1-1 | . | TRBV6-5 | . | CASILIGPEGTEAFF | TGTGCCAGCATTCTAATAGGGCCGGAGGGGACTGAAGCTTTCTTT
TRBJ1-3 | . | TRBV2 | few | CASSQQGTGNTIYF | TGTGCCAGCAGTCAACAGGGTACTGGAAACACCATATATTTT
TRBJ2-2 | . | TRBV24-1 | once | CATSVGAPNTGELFF | TGTGCCACCAGTGTGGGGGCTCCGAACACCGGGGAGCTGTTTTTT
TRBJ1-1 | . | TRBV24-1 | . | CATSKDSNTEAFF | TGTGCCACCAGTAAGGACTCGAACACTGAAGCTTTCTTT
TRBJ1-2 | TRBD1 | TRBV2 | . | CASGATGGDYGYTF | TGTGCCAGCGGGGCGACAGGGGGCGACTATGGCTACACCTTC
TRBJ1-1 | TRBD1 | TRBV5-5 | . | CASSGTGRTEAFF | TGTGCCAGCAGCGGGACAGGGAGGACTGAAGCTTTCTTT
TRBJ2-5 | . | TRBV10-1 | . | CASSLQRGEETQYF | TGCGCCAGCAGTCTACAACGGGGTGAGGAGACCCAGTACTTC
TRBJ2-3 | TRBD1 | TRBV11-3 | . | CASSLGQVTDTQYF | TGTGCCAGCAGCCTGGGACAGGTCACAGATACGCAGTATTTT
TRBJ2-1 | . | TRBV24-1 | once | CATSGRPSSYNEQFF | TGTGCCACCAGTGGGAGACCGAGTTCCTACAATGAGCAGTTCTTC